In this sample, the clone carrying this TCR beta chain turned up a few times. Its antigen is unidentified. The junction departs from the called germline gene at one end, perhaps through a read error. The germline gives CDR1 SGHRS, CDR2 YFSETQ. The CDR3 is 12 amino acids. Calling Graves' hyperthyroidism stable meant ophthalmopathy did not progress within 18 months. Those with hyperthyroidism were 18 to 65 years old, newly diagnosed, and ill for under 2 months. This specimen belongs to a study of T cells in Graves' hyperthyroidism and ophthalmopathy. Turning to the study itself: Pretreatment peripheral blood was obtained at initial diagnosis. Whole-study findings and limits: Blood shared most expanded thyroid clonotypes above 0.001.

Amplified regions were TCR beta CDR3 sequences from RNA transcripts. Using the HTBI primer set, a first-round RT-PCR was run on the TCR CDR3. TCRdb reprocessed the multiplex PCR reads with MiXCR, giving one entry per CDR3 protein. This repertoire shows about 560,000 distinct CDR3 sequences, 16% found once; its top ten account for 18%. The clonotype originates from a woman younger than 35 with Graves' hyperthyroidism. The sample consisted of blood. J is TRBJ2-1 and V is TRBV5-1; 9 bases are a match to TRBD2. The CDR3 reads CASRQTGTSLIF. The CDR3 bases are TGCGCCAGTCGCCAAACCGGGACTAGCCTGATCTTC.